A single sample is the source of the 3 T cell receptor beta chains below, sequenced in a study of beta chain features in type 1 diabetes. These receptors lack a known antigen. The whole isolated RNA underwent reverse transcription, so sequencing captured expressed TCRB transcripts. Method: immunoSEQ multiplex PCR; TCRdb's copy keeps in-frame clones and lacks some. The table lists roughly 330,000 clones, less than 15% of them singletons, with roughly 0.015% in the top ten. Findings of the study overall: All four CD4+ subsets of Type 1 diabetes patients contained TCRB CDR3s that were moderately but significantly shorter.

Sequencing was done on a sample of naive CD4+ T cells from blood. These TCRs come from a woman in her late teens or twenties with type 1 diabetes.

CDR3 in DNA: TGTGCCAGCAGTTCAGGACTTCTCCGGAGCGTCCTGACTTTC. This encodes CASSSGLLRSVLTF. The chain has TRBV6-6 and TRBJ2-6; possible D gene TRBD2, 5 bases. V lost 4 bases to trimming and J lost 12 bases, with 16 bases between them. Germline-derived CDR1 and CDR2 are MNHNY and SVGAGI (reference sequence). The CDR3 runs 14 residues.

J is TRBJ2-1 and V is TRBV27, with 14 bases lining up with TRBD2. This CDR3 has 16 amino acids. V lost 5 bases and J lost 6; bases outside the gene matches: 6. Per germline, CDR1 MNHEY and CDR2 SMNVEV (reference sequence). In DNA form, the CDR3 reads TGTGCCAGCAGTATGACTAGCGGGAGGGCCGCCAATGAGCAGTTCTTC. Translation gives CASSMTSGRAANEQFF.

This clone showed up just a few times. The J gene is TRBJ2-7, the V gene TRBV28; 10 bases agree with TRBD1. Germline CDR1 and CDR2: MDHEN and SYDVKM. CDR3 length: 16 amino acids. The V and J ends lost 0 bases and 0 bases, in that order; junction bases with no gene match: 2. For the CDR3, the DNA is TGTGCCAGCAGTTTATGGGGACAGGGGCTCTCCTACGAGCAGTACTTC. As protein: CASSLWGQGLSYEQYF.